These T cell receptor beta chains were read from a single sample in a study of cytomegalovirus exposure and HLA in healthy donors. Sequencing used immunoSEQ multiplex PCR; TCRdb keeps in-frame clones, though not all of them. The data contain approximately 100,000 clones, over 60% of them singletons. Sequenced sample: PBMCs. These receptors were obtained from a female donor in good health and CMV-seronegative. Each CDR3 is given with its conserved first and last residue. A D gene is named only where the DNA matches it firmly. Some rows have no size entry. The others give once, few or many, or a class for an expanded clone.

V gene,D gene,clone size,J gene,CDR3 protein,CDR3 DNA
TRBV27,TRBD2,NA,TRBJ2-3,CASRPLVGLAHPGDTQYF,TGTGCCAGCAGACCGTTAGTGGGACTAGCGCATCCAGGAGATACGCAGTATTTT
TRBV5-1,NA,NA,TRBJ1-1,CASNVGGLNTEAFF,TGCGCCAGCAACGTGGGGGGGTTGAACACTGAAGCTTTCTTT
TRBV7-2,NA,NA,TRBJ1-6,CASSLRRELTFYSPLHF,TGTGCCAGCAGCTTAAGGAGGGAACTCACATTTTATTCACCCCTCCACTTT
TRBV19,NA,few,TRBJ1-5,CASRGTTLRPQHF,TGTGCCAGTAGAGGGACAACCCTACGGCCCCAGCATTTT
TRBV11-2,NA,NA,TRBJ1-2,CASSVWRVEETERSYTF,TGTGCCAGCAGCGTTTGGAGGGTGGAGGAGACCGAACGCAGCTACACCTTC
TRBV14,TRBD2,few,TRBJ2-1,CASSQVWPSGGGQFF,TGTGCCAGCAGCCAAGTTTGGCCTAGCGGGGGAGGGCAGTTCTTC
TRBV10-1,NA,NA,TRBJ1-1,CASSYDSLNTEAFF,TGCGCCAGCAGTTATGACAGTCTGAACACTGAAGCTTTCTTT
TRBV7-9,NA,NA,TRBJ1-2,CASSYMTGGYTF,TGTGCCAGCAGCTACATGACGGGAGGCTACACCTTC
TRBV15,TRBD1,NA,TRBJ2-5,CATSTMTGVETQYF,TGTGCCACCAGCACAATGACAGGGGTGGAGACCCAGTACTTC
TRBV5-1,TRBD1,NA,TRBJ2-5,CASSAGTDQETQYF,TGCGCCAGCAGCGCCGGGACAGACCAAGAGACCCAGTACTTC
TRBV19,TRBD1,NA,TRBJ1-2,CASRFGQGRPGYTF,TGTGCCAGTAGATTCGGACAGGGGAGACCGGGCTACACCTTC
TRBV5-5,TRBD1,once,TRBJ2-7,CASSLEGQGIPYEQYF,TGTGCCAGCAGCTTGGAGGGACAGGGGATCCCCTACGAGCAGTACTTC
TRBV12-5,TRBD1,NA,TRBJ2-1,CASGNPGQANEQFF,TGTGCTAGTGGTAACCCGGGACAGGCCAATGAGCAGTTCTTC
TRBV4-3,NA,NA,TRBJ1-6,CASSQETSSYNSPLHF,TGCGCCAGCAGCCAAGAAACGAGCTCCTATAATTCGCCCCTCCACTTT
TRBV27,TRBD1,NA,TRBJ2-1,CASSLRSGTGFNEQFF,TGTGCCAGCAGTTTACGCTCCGGGACAGGGTTTAATGAGCAGTTCTTC
TRBV11-1,NA,NA,TRBJ1-5,CASSPNSNQPQHF,TGTGCCAGCAGCCCCAATAGCAATCAGCCCCAGCATTTT
TRBV10-3,TRBD2,NA,TRBJ2-1,CAISEIQRGGLDNEQFF,TGTGCCATCAGTGAGATCCAGCGGGGGGGCCTCGACAATGAGCAGTTCTTC
TRBV5-4,TRBD1,NA,TRBJ1-2,CASSVDRASYGYTF,TGTGCCAGCAGCGTGGACAGGGCGTCCTATGGCTACACCTTC
TRBV29-1,NA,NA,TRBJ2-7,CSVGRVNHEQYF,TGCAGCGTAGGCAGGGTGAACCACGAGCAGTACTTC
TRBV29-1,NA,once,TRBJ1-3,CSVVGGGPDGNTIYF,TGCAGCGTTGTTGGCGGAGGGCCCGACGGAAACACCATATATTTT
TRBV11-2,NA,NA,TRBJ1-2,CASSLETGFGYTF,TGTGCCAGCAGCTTAGAGACAGGTTTTGGCTACACCTTC
TRBV6-1,NA,NA,TRBJ2-7,CASTGRDTPYEQYF,TGTGCCAGCACCGGCCGGGACACCCCCTACGAGCAGTACTTC
TRBV5-1,NA,NA,TRBJ2-7,CASSLARASSYEQYF,TGCGCCAGCAGCTTGGCCAGGGCCAGCTCCTACGAGCAGTACTTC
TRBV4-1,TRBD1,NA,TRBJ1-2,CASSQEDRGFDGYTF,TGCGCCAGCAGCCAAGAAGACAGGGGATTTGATGGCTACACCTTC
TRBV9,TRBD2,NA,TRBJ2-3,CASSVVAGGPRDTQYF,TGTGCCAGCAGCGTAGTAGCGGGGGGGCCCCGGGATACGCAGTATTTT
TRBV7-9,NA,few,TRBJ1-4,CASSLGGEKLFF,TGTGCCAGCAGTCTAGGAGGTGAAAAACTGTTTTTT
TRBV11-2,NA,NA,TRBJ2-2,CASSKSEDTGELFF,TGTGCCAGCAGCAAAAGCGAGGACACCGGGGAGCTGTTTTTT
TRBV7-9,TRBD1,NA,TRBJ1-4,CASSDRDRGSGEKLFF,TGTGCCAGCAGCGACCGGGACAGGGGATCTGGCGAAAAACTGTTTTTT